This T cell receptor beta chain was documented in a study of OX40 agonist ivuxolimab in advanced cancers. For the study at large: Across the patients, intravenous ivuxolimab was delivered every 2 weeks at 0.01 to 10 mg/kg. Overall study results and limits: Clonal expansion by week 6 occurred in CD4+ and CD8+ blood T cells (at 0.1 to 3.0 mg/kg).

This CDR3 comprises 13 residues. Germline V gene sequence: CDR1 LNHDA, CDR2 SQIVND (reference sequence). The V and J ends lost 7 bases and 13 bases, in that order; junction bases with no gene match: 8. About this clone itself: Its target is not known.

TCRdb's table, derived via immunoSEQ multiplex PCR, lists solely in-frame clones and lacks some. The table records roughly 72,000 clones, more than 65% of them present only once. The chain uses TRBV19 and TRBJ1-6; 9 bases line up with TRBD1. Sequenced material: CD4+ or CD8+ T cells sorted from blood, taken in a trial of the OX40 agonist ivuxolimab. This sequence originates from an adult with an advanced solid tumor such as melanoma, head and neck, liver or kidney cancer. The CDR3 sequence is CASMGQGDGPLHF. The CDR3 DNA reads TGTGCCAGTATGGGACAGGGAGATGGGCCCCTCCACTTT. The full variable domain, in which reference TRBV19 and TRBJ1-6 provide the parts outside the CDR3, is DGGITQSPKYLFRKEGQNVTLSCEQNLNHDAMYWYRQDPGQGLRLIYYSQIVNDFQKGDIAEGYSVSREKKESFPLTVTSAQKNPTAFYLCASMGQGDGPLHFGNGTRLTVT.